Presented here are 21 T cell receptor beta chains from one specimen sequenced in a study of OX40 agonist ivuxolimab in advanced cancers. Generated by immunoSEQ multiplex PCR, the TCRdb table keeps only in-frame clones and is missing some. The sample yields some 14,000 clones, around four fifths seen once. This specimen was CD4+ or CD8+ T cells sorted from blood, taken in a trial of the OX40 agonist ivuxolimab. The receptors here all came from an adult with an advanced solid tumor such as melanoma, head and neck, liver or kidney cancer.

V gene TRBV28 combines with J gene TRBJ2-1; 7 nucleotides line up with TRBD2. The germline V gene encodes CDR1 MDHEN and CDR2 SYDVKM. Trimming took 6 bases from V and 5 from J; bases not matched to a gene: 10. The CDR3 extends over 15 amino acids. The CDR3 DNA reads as TGTGCCAGCAGCTACCCGGGACGGGGGGACAATGAGCAGTTCTTC. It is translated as CASSYPGRGDNEQFF.

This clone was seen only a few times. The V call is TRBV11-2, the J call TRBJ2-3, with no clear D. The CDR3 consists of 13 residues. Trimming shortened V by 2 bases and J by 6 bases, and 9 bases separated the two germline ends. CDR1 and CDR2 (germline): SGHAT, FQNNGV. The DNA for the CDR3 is TGTGCCAGCAGCTTAAAACGAGTTGATACGCAGTATTTT. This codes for CASSLKRVDTQYF.

The CDR3 sequence: CASSPHTGGGYNEQFF. The CDR3, as DNA: TGTGCCAGCAGCCCTCATACCGGGGGTGGCTACAATGAGCAGTTCTTC. The chain employs TRBV7-3 and TRBJ2-1, with a possible D match to TRBD2 (6 bases). The CDR3 consists of 16 residues. V dropped 5 bases and J dropped 3 bases, with 17 bases sitting between them. CDR1 and CDR2 (germline): SGHTA, FQGTGA.

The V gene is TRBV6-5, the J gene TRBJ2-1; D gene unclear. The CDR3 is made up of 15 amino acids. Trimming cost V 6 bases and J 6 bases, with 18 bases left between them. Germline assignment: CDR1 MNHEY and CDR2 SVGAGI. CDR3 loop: CASSLRAQWPNEQFF. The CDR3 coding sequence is TGTGCCAGCAGCCTCCGGGCCCAATGGCCCAATGAGCAGTTCTTC.

The CDR3 spells CASKRSRAYEQYF. CDR3 DNA: TGTGCCAGCAAAAGAAGCAGGGCCTACGAGCAGTACTTC. The V and J genes are TRBV27 and TRBJ2-7; D is possibly TRBD1 (5 bases). The germline gives CDR1 MNHEY, CDR2 SMNVEV (reference sequence). V shed 7 bases and J shed 2 bases, with 12 bases lying between them. The CDR3 spans 13 residues.

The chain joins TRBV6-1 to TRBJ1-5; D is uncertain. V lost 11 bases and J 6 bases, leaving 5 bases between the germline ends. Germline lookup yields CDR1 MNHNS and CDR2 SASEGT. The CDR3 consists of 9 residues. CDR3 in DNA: TGTGCCGCGGGTCAGCCCCAGCATTTT. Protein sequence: CAAGQPQHF.

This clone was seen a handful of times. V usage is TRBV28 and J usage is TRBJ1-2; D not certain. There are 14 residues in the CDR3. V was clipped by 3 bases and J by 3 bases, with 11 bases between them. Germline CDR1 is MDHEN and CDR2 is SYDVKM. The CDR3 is CASSLAGFYYGYTF. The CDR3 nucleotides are TGTGCCAGCAGTTTGGCGGGGTTTTACTATGGCTACACCTTC.

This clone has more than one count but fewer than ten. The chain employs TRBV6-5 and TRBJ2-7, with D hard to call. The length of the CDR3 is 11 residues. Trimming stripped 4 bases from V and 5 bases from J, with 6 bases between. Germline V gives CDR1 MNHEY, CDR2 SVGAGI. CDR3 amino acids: CASSFADEQYF. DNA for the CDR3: TGTGCCAGCAGTTTTGCAGACGAGCAGTACTTC.

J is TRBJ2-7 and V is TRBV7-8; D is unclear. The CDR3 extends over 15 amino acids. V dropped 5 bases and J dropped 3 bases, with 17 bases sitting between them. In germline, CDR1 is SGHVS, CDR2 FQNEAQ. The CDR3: CASSPLGPDDYEQYF. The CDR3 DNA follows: TGTGCCAGCAGCCCCTTGGGCCCGGACGACTACGAGCAGTACTTC.

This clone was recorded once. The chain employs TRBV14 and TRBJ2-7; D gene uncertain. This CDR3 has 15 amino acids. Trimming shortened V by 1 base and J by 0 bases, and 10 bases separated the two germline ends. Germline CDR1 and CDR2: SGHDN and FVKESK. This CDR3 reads CASSQAEHFSYEQYF. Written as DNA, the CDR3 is TGTGCCAGCAGCCAAGCGGAACACTTCTCCTACGAGCAGTACTTC.

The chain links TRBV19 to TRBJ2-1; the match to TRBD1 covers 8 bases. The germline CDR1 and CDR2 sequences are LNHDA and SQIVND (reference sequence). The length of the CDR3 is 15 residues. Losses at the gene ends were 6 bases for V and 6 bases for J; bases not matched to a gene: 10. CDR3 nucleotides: TGTGCCAGTAGCTTGGTACCAGGACAGGGCAATGAGCAGTTCTTC. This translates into CASSLVPGQGNEQFF.

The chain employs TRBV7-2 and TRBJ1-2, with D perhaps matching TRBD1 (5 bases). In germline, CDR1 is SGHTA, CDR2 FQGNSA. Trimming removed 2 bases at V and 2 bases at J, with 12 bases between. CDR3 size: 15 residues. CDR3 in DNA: TGTGCCAGCAGCTTATTCGGGGCCCTGAACTATGGCTACACCTTC. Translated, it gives CASSLFGALNYGYTF.

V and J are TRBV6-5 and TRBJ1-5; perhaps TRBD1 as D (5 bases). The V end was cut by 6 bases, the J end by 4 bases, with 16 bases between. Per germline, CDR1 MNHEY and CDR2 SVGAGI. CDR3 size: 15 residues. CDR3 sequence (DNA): TGTGCCAGCAGCCCCTACCGGGGGGGAAATCAGCCCCAGCATTTT. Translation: CASSPYRGGNQPQHF.

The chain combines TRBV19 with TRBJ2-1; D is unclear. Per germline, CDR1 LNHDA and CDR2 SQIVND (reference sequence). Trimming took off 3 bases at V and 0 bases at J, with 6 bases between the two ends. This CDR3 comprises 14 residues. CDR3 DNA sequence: TGTGCCAGTAGTATTCAGAGCTCCTACAATGAGCAGTTCTTC. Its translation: CASSIQSSYNEQFF. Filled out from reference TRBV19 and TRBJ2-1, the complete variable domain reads DGGITQSPKYLFRKEGQNVTLSCEQNLNHDAMYWYRQDPGQGLRLIYYSQIVNDFQKGDIAEGYSVSREKKESFPLTVTSAQKNPTAFYLCASSIQSSYNEQFFGPGTRLTVL.

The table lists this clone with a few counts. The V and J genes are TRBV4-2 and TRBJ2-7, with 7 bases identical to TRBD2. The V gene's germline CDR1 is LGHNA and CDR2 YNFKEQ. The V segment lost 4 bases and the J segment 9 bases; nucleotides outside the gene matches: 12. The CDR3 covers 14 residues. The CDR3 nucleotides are TGTGCCAGCAGCCCCTCCTGGGGGGGAGGAGGGCAGTACTTC. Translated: CASSPSWGGGGQYF.

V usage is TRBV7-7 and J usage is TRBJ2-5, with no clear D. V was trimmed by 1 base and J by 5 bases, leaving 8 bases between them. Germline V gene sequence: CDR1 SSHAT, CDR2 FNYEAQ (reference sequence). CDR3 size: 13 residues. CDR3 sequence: CASSLEVGETQYF. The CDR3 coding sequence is TGTGCCAGCAGCTTAGAAGTGGGGGAGACCCAGTACTTC.

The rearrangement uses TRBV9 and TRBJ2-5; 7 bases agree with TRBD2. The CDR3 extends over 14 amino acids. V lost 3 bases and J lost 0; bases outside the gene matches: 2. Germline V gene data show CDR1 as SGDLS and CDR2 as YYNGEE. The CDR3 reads CASSGGGDQETQYF. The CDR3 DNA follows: TGTGCCAGCAGCGGTGGGGGGGACCAAGAGACCCAGTACTTC. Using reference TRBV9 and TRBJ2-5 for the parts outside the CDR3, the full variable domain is DSGVTQTPKHLITATGQRVTLRCSPRSGDLSVYWYQQSLDQGLQFLIQYYNGEERAKGNILERFSAQQFPDLHSELNLSSLELGDSALYFCASSGGGDQETQYFGPGTRLLVL.

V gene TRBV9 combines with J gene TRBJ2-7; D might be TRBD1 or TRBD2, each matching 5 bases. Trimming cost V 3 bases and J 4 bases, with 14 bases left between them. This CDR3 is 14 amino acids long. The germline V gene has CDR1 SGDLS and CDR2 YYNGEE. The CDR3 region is CASSAEGSGYEQYF. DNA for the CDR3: TGTGCCAGCAGCGCCGAGGGGTCGGGATACGAGCAGTACTTC.

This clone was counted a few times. The chain's CDR3 is CASSQDTGGWDEQYF. The CDR3 DNA follows: TGCGCCAGCAGCCAAGACACGGGAGGGTGGGACGAGCAGTACTTC. This chain links TRBV4-1 with TRBJ2-7; 8 positions match TRBD2. V gave up 0 bases and J gave up 5 bases; unmatched junction bases: 6. Germline CDR1 is MGHRA and CDR2 is YSYEKL. CDR3 length equals 15 residues.

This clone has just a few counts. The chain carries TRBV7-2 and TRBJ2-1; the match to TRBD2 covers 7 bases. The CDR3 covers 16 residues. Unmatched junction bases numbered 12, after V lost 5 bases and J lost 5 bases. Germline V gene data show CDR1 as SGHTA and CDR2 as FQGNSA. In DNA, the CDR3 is TGTGCCAGCAGCAGCAGGACTAGGGTCCATGACAATGAGCAGTTCTTC. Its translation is CASSSRTRVHDNEQFF.

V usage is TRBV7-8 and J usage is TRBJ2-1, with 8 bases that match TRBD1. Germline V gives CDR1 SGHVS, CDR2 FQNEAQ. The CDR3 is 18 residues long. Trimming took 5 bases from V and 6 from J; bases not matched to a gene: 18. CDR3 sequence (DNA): TGTGCCAGCAGCCTATTTCCCTCCGGGGACAGGAACTCCAATGAGCAGTTCTTC. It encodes CASSLFPSGDRNSNEQFF.